This entry describes one T cell receptor beta chain. The data were obtained in a study of T cell responses to AZD1222 COVID-19 vaccine. TCRdb's table, derived via immunoSEQ multiplex PCR, lists solely in-frame clones and lacks some. The table lists roughly 150,000 clones, 90% to 95% of them singletons. This CDR3 spans 19 amino acids. Between the trimmed V and J ends, which lost 3 bases and 4 bases, there was a span of 27 bases. CDR1 is LGHNA and CDR2 is YNFKEQ in the germline V gene. The input for sequencing was peripheral blood, taken on day 0 of AZD1222 vaccination. This rearrangement joins TRBV4-2 to TRBJ1-1, with a tentative D call TRBD1 (6 bases). This sequence originates from an adult in good health. CDR3 nucleotide sequence: TGTGCCAGCAGCCATCCCACCCGGTCAGGGGAGCTTAGTGGCACTGAAGCTTTCTTT. It translates to CASSHPTRSGELSGTEAFF.